Each of the 22 T cell receptor beta chains below was sequenced from the same sample in a study of molecular identifiers for immune sequencing clone quantification. TCRdb re-derived calls from the PCR reads in MiXCR, one entry per CDR3 protein. The sample holds hundreds of thousands of distinct CDR3 sequences, 25% seen once. What was sequenced was naive CD8+ T cells from blood, with Jurkat cell RNA spiked in. The subset here: FACS-sorted CD8+CD4-CCR7+CD45RA+ naive T cells. The receptors come from a human donor in good health. Some libraries in this study had Jurkat cell RNA spiked in.

The chain recombines TRBV7-2 with TRBJ1-4; D ambiguous. Trimming stripped 7 bases from V and 6 bases from J, with 18 bases between. Germline CDR1 reads SGHTA; CDR2 reads FQGNSA. This CDR3 has 15 amino acids. The CDR3, as DNA: TGTGCCAGCACTCGGACGAGCCTCGGAGATGAAAAACTGTTTTTT. Its translation: CASTRTSLGDEKLFF.

This chain links TRBV6-5 with TRBJ2-5, with 8 bases lining up with TRBD2. The CDR3 is 16 amino acids. V was pared by 0 bases and J by 6 bases, with 9 bases of the junction left unmatched. CDR1 and CDR2 from the germline V gene are MNHEY and SVGAGI. The CDR3 nucleotides are TGTGCCAGCAGTTACTCTCGAGCGGGAGAAGGGAAGACCCAGTACTTC. It encodes CASSYSRAGEGKTQYF.

This clonotype was seen only a few times. V gene TRBV6-1 combines with J gene TRBJ2-4; possible D gene TRBD1, 6 bases. Trimming removed 4 bases at V and 1 base at J, with 8 bases between. In germline, CDR1 is MNHNS, CDR2 SASEGT. CDR3 length: 14 amino acids. CDR3 residues: CASSVRGAKNIQYF. In DNA form, the CDR3 reads TGTGCCAGCAGTGTTAGGGGGGCCAAAAACATTCAGTACTTC.

Only a few counts were recorded for this clonotype. The V gene is TRBV6-5, the J gene TRBJ1-5, with 10 bases that match TRBD1. The CDR3 spans 15 residues. Unmatched junction bases numbered 6, after V lost 4 bases and J lost 6 bases. The germline V gene encodes CDR1 MNHEY and CDR2 SVGAGI. In DNA, the CDR3 is TGTGCCAGCAGTTCGACAGGGGGCGCGACTCAGCCCCAGCATTTT. Protein: CASSSTGGATQPQHF.

This clonotype was picked up many times. The chain recombines TRBV12-3 or TRBV12-4 with TRBJ2-5; D unresolved. The CDR3 length is 14 residues. The V gene lost 2 bases and the J gene lost 3 bases, with 10 bases spanning the gap. As DNA, the CDR3 is TGTGCCAGCAGTTTAATCCGCGGCGAAGAGACCCAGTACTTC. It encodes CASSLIRGEETQYF.

The chain joins TRBV6-2 or TRBV6-3 to TRBJ2-5; 7 nucleotides agree with TRBD1. With V trimmed by 5 bases and J by 8 bases, 5 bases remained unmatched. The CDR3 sequence is 12 residues long. Per the germline V gene, CDR1 is MNHEY and CDR2 is SVGEGT. The CDR3 sequence is CASSGTVATQYF. CDR3 coding DNA: TGTGCCAGCAGTGGGACAGTCGCCACCCAGTACTTC.

The chain combines TRBV29-1 with TRBJ2-7, with D maybe TRBD1 (6 bases). Germline V gives CDR1 SQVTM, CDR2 ANQGSEA. The germline V and J ends were trimmed by 6 bases and 3 bases, with 12 bases remaining between them. This CDR3 spans 12 amino acids. CDR3 amino acids: CSVQTGIYEQYF. As DNA, the CDR3 is TGCAGCGTCCAAACAGGGATCTACGAGCAGTACTTC.

This clonotype was seen only once. The chain joins TRBV14 to TRBJ1-2, with 8 positions matching TRBD1. After removal of 0 bases from V and 10 bases from J, the junction contained 10 bases not matched to a gene. The CDR3 covers 15 residues. Per germline, CDR1 SGHDN and CDR2 FVKESK. This chain's CDR3 is CASSQDGGTGVPYTF. The CDR3 DNA is TGTGCCAGCAGCCAAGACGGCGGGACAGGAGTACCCTACACCTTC. Full variable domain (missing parts from reference TRBV14 and TRBJ1-2): EAGVTQFPSHSVIEKGQTVTLRCDPISGHDNLYWYRRVMGKEIKFLLHFVKESKQDESGMPNNRFLAERTGGTYSTLKVQPAELEDSGVYFCASSQDGGTGVPYTFGSGTRLTVV.

The chain carries TRBV4-1 and TRBJ2-5; no clear D gene. Germline values: CDR1 MGHRA, CDR2 YSYEKL. This CDR3 comprises 15 residues. The ends were cut back, 1 base at V and 1 base at J, with 10 bases in the middle. The CDR3 DNA follows: TGCGCCAGCAGCCAAGTCCTCGGTCTCCAAGAGACCCAGTACTTC. Its protein is CASSQVLGLQETQYF.

A note on this clonotype: This clone may be a read error of a much larger clone one base away. The V gene is TRBV12-3 or TRBV12-4, the J gene TRBJ1-1; the D gene is possibly TRBD1 (6 bases). CDR3 length: 14 amino acids. Trimming pared 8 bases from V and 6 bases from J, leaving 19 bases between. The CDR3 coding sequence is TGTGCCAGCTCTGGGGGGCAGGGGAGTTCTGAAGCTTTCTTT. Translating gives CASSGGQGSSEAFF.

In its sample, this clonotype was seen many times. The rearrangement uses TRBV6-5 and TRBJ2-4; D gene ambiguous. V dropped 2 bases and J dropped 9 bases, with 17 bases sitting between them. Germline V gene data show CDR1 as MNHEY and CDR2 as SVGAGI. This CDR3 has 15 residues. The CDR3 nucleotides read TGTGCCAGCAGTTACCCGCTAGGGCCAAGTAGCATTCAGTACTTC. Translated: CASSYPLGPSSIQYF.

This clonotype was found a few times. The rearrangement links TRBV5-8 to TRBJ2-1; 8 bases match TRBD1. Germline values: CDR1 SGHTS, CDR2 YDEGEE. Germline trimming cut 3 bases from V and 7 bases from J; bases unmatched to any gene: 6. The CDR3 has 14 residues. The CDR3 here is CASSSGQGWNEQFF. CDR3 in DNA: TGTGCCAGCAGCTCCGGACAGGGATGGAATGAGCAGTTCTTC. The whole variable domain, filled in from reference TRBV5-8 and TRBJ2-1, reads EAGVTQSPTHLIKTRGQQATLRCSPISGHTSVYWYQQALGLGLQFLLWYDEGEERNRGNFPPRFSGRQFPNYSSELNVNALELEDSALYLCASSSGQGWNEQFFGPGTRLTVL.

On this clonotype itself: This sequence may be a read error, since a much larger clone differs from it by one base. The chain recombines TRBV7-2 with TRBJ2-1; D possibly uses TRBD1 or TRBD2 (7 bases each). The CDR3 spans 14 residues. In germline, CDR1 is SGHTA, CDR2 FQGNSA. The CDR3 here is CARRGGINLNEQFF. CDR3 nucleotides: TGTGCCCGCAGGGGGGGTATCAACCTCAATGAGCAGTTCTTC.

This chain uses TRBV30 with TRBJ1-4; the D gene is possibly TRBD1 (5 bases). The CDR3 runs 13 residues. Germline CDR1 is GTSNPN and CDR2 is SVGIG (reference sequence). V lost 2 bases and J lost 3, with 7 bases in between. CDR3 DNA sequence: TGTGCCTGGAGTCGGGACCCTAATGAAAAACTGTTTTTT. Its translation is CAWSRDPNEKLFF.

This clonotype was observed a few times. The chain links TRBV7-6 to TRBJ2-2; D is undetermined. CDR1 is SGHVS and CDR2 is FNYEAQ in the germline V gene. The CDR3 loop spans 15 amino acids. The V and J ends lost 6 bases and 3 bases respectively, with 14 bases between them. The CDR3 sequence is CASSPSSRYTGELFF. The CDR3 DNA reads TGTGCCAGCAGTCCCTCCAGTCGATACACCGGGGAGCTGTTTTTT.

This sequence joins TRBV4-3 and TRBJ1-1, with TRBD1 matching over 8 bases. CDR1 is LGHNA, CDR2 YSLEER, per germline. Trimming cost V 8 bases and J 1 base; bases outside gene matches: 6. This CDR3 contains 14 residues. The DNA for the CDR3 is TGCGCCAGCGGCCCGACAGGGGCGAACACTGAAGCTTTCTTT. It encodes CASGPTGANTEAFF.

The chain recombines TRBV6-1 with TRBJ2-7; D not resolved. Germline lookup yields CDR1 MNHNS and CDR2 SASEGT. V was pared by 2 bases and J by 5 bases, with 16 bases between. The CDR3 length is 15 residues. This chain's CDR3 is CASSEFRVMGHEQYF. As DNA, the CDR3 is TGTGCCAGCAGTGAATTCCGGGTGATGGGTCACGAGCAGTACTTC.

The V and J genes are TRBV5-1 and TRBJ2-7, with TRBD1 as a possible D gene (5 bases). Germline CDR1 and CDR2: SGHRS and YFSETQ. The V gene lost 2 bases and the J gene lost 4 bases, with 13 bases spanning the gap. There are 14 residues in the CDR3. The CDR3 nucleotides are TGCGCCAGCAGCTTTCATGGACAAGAATACGAGCAGTACTTC. Residues: CASSFHGQEYEQYF.

This clonotype showed up many times. J is TRBJ1-5 and V is TRBV9, with D possibly TRBD1 on 5 matching bases. The CDR3 extends over 14 amino acids. Trimming cost V 5 bases and J 9 bases, with 18 bases left between them. Germline CDR1 is SGDLS and CDR2 is YYNGEE. CDR3 nucleotide sequence: TGTGCCAGCAGTGCAGAGGGGATCAATTCGCCCCAGCATTTT. It codes for CASSAEGINSPQHF. Complete variable domain (other parts from reference TRBV9 and TRBJ1-5): DSGVTQTPKHLITATGQRVTLRCSPRSGDLSVYWYQQSLDQGLQFLIQYYNGEERAKGNILERFSAQQFPDLHSELNLSSLELGDSALYFCASSAEGINSPQHFGDGTRLSIL.

This clonotype appeared a few times. The chain recombines TRBV14 with TRBJ2-1, with a weak D call TRBD2 (5 bases). The CDR3 extends over 16 amino acids. Germline values: CDR1 SGHDN, CDR2 FVKESK. V was trimmed by 0 bases and J by 5 bases, leaving 14 bases between them. The CDR3 bases are TGTGCCAGCAGCCAAGATGGTGTGGGAGCCCACAATGAGCAGTTCTTC. Translated: CASSQDGVGAHNEQFF.

V and J are TRBV5-1 and TRBJ2-3, with a possible D match to TRBD2 (6 bases). Germline V lookup: CDR1 SGHRS, CDR2 YFSETQ. There are 17 residues in the CDR3. With 3 bases removed from V and 2 bases from J, the gap between germline ends came to 19 bases. The CDR3 spells CASSWPQEGPDTDTQYF. CDR3 bases: TGCGCCAGCAGCTGGCCCCAGGAGGGACCCGACACAGATACGCAGTATTTT. Based on the CDR3 plus reference TRBV5-1 and TRBJ2-3, the full variable domain is KAGVTQTPRYLIKTRGQQVTLSCSPISGHRSVSWYQQTPGQGLQFLFEYFSETQRNKGNFPGRFSGRQFSNSRSEMNVSTLELGDSALYLCASSWPQEGPDTDTQYFGPGTRLTVL.

This chain joins TRBV27 and TRBJ2-7, with TRBD1 as a possible D gene (6 bases). This CDR3 has 14 residues. The V gene's germline CDR1 is MNHEY and CDR2 SMNVEV (reference sequence). V shed 5 bases and J shed 6 bases, with 17 bases lying between them. The CDR3 DNA follows: TGTGCCAGCAGTCCGCGGACAGAGCTCTGCGAGCAGTACTTC. It translates to CASSPRTELCEQYF.